The 3 T cell receptor beta chains below all came from one sample that was sequenced in a study of T cell responses to AZD1222 COVID-19 vaccine. Sequencing was performed with immunoSEQ multiplex PCR; in TCRdb, only in-frame clones are kept and a portion is missing. The sample lists roughly 150,000 clones; around 89% were seen once. The sample consisted of peripheral blood, taken on day 0 of AZD1222 vaccination. Every receptor here comes from an adult in good health.

This chain links TRBV9 with TRBJ2-1; 8 bases align to TRBD2. The CDR3 is made up of 15 amino acids. CDR1 SGDLS and CDR2 YYNGEE come from the germline V gene. V dropped 4 bases and J dropped 8; count of bases not matched to a gene: 11. Here the CDR3 reads CASSSPPWREDEQFF. The CDR3 DNA reads TGTGCCAGCAGCAGCCCCCCTTGGCGGGAGGATGAGCAGTTCTTC.

The genes are TRBV9 and TRBJ2-2; weak D call: TRBD1 (6 bases). Germline CDR1 reads SGDLS; CDR2 reads YYNGEE. The V end was cut by 3 bases, the J end by 1 base, with 13 bases between. The CDR3 sequence is 16 residues long. The CDR3 DNA is TGTGCCAGCAGCGCCCCGGGACACTTGAACACCGGGGAGCTGTTTTTT. Translating gives CASSAPGHLNTGELFF.

A single count supports this clone. CDR3: CAITKSGLDNSPLHF. The CDR3 nucleotides read TGTGCCATCACCAAATCGGGACTCGATAATTCACCCCTCCACTTT. The gene calls are TRBV7-9 and TRBJ1-6, with D perhaps matching TRBD1 (5 bases). V was shortened by 10 bases and J by 5 bases, with 18 bases between the two germline ends. CDR1 SEHNR and CDR2 FQNEAQ come from the germline V gene (reference sequence). This CDR3 is 15 amino acids long.